Given below is one T cell receptor (beta chain) in context. The target antigen is unknown. This sample is part of a study of cytomegalovirus exposure and HLA in healthy donors. General study results and limits: A further, later analysis showed that HLA-associated TCR beta chains (compared with equally common others) were more clonally expanded. An analysis that came later showed most CMV-associated TCR beta chains appearing HLA-restricted.

From germline, CDR1 is MDHEN and CDR2 SYDVKM. This CDR3 spans 14 amino acids. V shed 5 bases, J shed 2 bases, and the junction held 4 bases outside the gene matches. The PCR ran on 60 Vbeta and 13 Jbeta primers. TCRdb's table, derived via immunoSEQ multiplex PCR, lists solely in-frame clones and lacks some. The table has about 130,000 clones, around 77% seen once. Healthy people donating bone marrow made up the donors. Material for sequencing was PBMCs. The sequence was collected from a man between 50 and 59 years old in good health and CMV-seronegative. The chain has TRBV28 and TRBJ2-7, with TRBD1 identical over 9 bases. CDR3 in amino acids: CASSQTGGPYEQYF. In nucleotides, the CDR3 is TGTGCCAGCAGTCAGACAGGGGGTCCCTACGAGCAGTACTTC.